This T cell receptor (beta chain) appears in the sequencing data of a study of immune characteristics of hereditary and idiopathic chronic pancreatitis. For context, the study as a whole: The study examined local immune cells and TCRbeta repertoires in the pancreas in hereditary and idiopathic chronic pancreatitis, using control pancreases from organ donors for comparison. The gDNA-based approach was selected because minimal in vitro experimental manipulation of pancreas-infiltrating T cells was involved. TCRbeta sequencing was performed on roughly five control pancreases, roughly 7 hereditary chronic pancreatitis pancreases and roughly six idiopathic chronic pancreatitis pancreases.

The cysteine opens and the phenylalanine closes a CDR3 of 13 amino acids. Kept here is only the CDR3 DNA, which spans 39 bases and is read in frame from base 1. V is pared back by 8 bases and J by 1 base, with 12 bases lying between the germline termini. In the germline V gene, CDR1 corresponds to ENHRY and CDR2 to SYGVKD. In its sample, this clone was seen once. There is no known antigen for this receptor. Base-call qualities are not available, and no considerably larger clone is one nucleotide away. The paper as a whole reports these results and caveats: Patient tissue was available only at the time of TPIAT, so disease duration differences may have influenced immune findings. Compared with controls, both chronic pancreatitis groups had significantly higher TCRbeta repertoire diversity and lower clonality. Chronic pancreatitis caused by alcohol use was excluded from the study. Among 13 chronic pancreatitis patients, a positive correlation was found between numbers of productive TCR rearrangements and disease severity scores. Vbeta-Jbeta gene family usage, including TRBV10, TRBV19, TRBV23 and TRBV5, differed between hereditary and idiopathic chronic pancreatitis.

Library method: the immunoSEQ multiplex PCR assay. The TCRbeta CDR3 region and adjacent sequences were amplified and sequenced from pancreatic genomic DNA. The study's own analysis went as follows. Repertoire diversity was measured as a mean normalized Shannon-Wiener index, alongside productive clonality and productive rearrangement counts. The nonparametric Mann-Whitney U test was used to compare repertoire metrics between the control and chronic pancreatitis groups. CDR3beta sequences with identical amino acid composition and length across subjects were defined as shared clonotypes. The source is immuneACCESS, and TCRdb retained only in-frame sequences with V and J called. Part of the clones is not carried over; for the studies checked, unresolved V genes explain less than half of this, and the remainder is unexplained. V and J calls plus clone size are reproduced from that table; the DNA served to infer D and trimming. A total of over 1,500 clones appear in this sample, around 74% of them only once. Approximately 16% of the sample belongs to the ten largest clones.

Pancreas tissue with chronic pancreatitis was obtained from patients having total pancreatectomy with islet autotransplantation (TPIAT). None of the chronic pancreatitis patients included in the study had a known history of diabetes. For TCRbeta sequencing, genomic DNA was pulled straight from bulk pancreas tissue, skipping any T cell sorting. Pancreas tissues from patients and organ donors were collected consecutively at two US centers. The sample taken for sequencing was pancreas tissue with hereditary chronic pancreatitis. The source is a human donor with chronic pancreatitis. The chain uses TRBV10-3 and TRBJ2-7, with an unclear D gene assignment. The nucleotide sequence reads TGTGCCATCTCAACGGACGGATCCTACGAGCAGTACTTC. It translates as CAISTDGSYEQYF.